This T cell receptor beta chain was identified in a study of neoadjuvant anti-PD-1 for oral cavity cancer. Study information: Patients without progression got a fourth dose around day 43.

A word on this clone: Its antigen is not identified.

Stated time point: after neoadjuvant nivolumab, at surgical resection. These newly diagnosed stage II-IVA oral cavity squamous cell carcinoma patients had no prior systemic or radiation treatment. Most tumor samples had around 4.5 ug input DNA in two replicates. Method: immunoSEQ multiplex PCR; TCRdb's copy keeps in-frame clones and lacks some. The sample lists roughly 16,000 clones; about 36% were seen once. Study conclusions and caveats: Post-treatment tumors with larger preexisting clones showed more shrinkage.

This TCR was sampled from a person between 40 and 85 years old with oral cavity squamous cell carcinoma. Sequencing used tumor tissue, obtained after nivolumab (anti-PD-1) treatment.

CDR3 DNA sequence: TGTGCCAGCAGTACCACGCGGAAATACGGCTACACCTTC. Amino acid sequence: CASSTTRKYGYTF. The chain joins TRBV6-5 to TRBJ1-2; D is undetermined. The CDR3 has 13 residues. V lost 5 bases and J 8 bases, leaving 15 bases between the germline ends. Germline V gene sequence: CDR1 MNHEY, CDR2 SVGAGI.